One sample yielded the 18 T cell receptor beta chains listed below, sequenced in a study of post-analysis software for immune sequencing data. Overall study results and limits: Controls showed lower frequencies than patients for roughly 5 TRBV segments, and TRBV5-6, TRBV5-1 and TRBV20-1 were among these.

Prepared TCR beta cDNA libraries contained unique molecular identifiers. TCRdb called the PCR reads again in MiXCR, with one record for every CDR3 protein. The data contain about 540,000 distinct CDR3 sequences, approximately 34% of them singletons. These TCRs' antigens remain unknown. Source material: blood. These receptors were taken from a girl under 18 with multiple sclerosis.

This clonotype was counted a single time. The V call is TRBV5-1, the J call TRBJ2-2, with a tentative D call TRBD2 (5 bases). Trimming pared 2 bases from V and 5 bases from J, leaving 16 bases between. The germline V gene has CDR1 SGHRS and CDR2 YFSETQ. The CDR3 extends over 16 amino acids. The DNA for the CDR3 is TGCGCCAGCAGCTTACGGTCAGAGCGGCGGACCGGGGAGCTGTTTTTT. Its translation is CASSLRSERRTGELFF. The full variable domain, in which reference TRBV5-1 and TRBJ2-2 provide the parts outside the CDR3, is KAGVTQTPRYLIKTRGQQVTLSCSPISGHRSVSWYQQTPGQGLQFLFEYFSETQRNKGNFPGRFSGRQFSNSRSEMNVSTLELGDSALYLCASSLRSERRTGELFFGEGSRLTVL.

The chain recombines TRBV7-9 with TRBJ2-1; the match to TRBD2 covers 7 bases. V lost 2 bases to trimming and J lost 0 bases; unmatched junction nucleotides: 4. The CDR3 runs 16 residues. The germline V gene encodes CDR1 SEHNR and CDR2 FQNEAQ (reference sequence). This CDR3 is CASSLPSGLSYNEQFF. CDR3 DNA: TGTGCCAGCAGCTTACCTAGCGGCCTCTCCTACAATGAGCAGTTCTTC.

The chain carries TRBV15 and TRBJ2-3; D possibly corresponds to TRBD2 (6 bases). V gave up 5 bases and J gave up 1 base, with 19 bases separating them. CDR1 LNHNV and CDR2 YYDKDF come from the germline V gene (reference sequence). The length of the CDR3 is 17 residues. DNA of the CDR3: TGTGCCACCAGCCGCCTGCGATTCTCGGGAGGCACAGATACGCAGTATTTT. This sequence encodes CATSRLRFSGGTDTQYF.

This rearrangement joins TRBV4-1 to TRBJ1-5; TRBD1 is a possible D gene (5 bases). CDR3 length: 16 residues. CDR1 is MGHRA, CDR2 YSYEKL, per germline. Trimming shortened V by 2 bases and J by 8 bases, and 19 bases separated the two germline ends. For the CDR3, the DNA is TGCGCCAGCAGCCAATTGGTGGGGCAGGAAAATGAGCCCCAGCATTTT. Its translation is CASSQLVGQENEPQHF.

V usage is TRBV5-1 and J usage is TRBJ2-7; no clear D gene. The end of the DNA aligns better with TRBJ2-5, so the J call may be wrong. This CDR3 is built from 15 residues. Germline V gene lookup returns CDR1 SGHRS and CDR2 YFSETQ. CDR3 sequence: CASSLTDWREETQYF. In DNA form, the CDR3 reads TGCGCCAGCAGCTTGACAGATTGGCGAGAAGAGACCCAGTACTTC.

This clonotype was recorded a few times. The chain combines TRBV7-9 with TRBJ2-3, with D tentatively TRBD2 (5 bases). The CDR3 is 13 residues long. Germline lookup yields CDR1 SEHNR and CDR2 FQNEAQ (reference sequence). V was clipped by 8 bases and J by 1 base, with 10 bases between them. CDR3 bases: TGTGCCAGCGGGAGAGGAGGCACAGATACGCAGTATTTT. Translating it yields CASGRGGTDTQYF.

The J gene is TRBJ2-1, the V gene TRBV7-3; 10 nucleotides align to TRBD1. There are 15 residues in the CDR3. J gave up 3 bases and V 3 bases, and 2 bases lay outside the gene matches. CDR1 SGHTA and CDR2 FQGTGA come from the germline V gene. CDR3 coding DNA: TGTGCCAGCAGCTTCGACAGGGGGCACTACAATGAGCAGTTCTTC. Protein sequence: CASSFDRGHYNEQFF.

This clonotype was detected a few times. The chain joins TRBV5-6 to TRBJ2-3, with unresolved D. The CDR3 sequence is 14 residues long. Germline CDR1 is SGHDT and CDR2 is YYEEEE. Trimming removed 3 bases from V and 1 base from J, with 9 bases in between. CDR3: CASSSLWGTDTQYF. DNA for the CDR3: TGTGCCAGCAGCTCTTTGTGGGGCACAGATACGCAGTATTTT.

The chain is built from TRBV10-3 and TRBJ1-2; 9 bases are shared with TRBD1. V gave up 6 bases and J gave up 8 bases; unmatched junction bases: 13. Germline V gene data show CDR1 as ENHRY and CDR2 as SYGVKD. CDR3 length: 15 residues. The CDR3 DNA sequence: TGTGCCATCAGGTTGACAGGGGGGGCCCTCGAGGGCTACACCTTC. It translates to CAIRLTGGALEGYTF.

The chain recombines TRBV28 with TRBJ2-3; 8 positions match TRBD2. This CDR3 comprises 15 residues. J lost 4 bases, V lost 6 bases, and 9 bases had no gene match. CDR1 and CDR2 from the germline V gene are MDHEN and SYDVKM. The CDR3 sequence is CASRHADGGADTQYF. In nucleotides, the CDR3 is TGTGCCAGCAGACACGCCGACGGGGGGGCAGATACGCAGTATTTT.

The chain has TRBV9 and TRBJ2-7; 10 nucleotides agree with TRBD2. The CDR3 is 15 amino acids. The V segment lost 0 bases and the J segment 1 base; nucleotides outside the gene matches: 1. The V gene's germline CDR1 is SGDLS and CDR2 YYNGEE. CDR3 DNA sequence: TGTGCCAGCAGCGTAGAAGCGGGGGGGTCCTACGAGCAGTACTTC. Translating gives CASSVEAGGSYEQYF.

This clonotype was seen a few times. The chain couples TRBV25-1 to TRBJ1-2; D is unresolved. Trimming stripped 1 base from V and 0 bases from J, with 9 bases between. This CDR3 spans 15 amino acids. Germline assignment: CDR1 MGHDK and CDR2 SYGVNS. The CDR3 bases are TGTGCCAGCAGTGAATCGTCTGCAGCTAACTATGGCTACACCTTC. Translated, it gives CASSESSAANYGYTF.

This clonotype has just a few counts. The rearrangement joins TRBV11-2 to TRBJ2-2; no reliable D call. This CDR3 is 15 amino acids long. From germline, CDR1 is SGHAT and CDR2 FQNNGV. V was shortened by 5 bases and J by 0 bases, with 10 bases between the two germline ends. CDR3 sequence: CASSRNNPNTGELFF. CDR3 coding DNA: TGTGCCAGCAGCCGAAATAACCCGAACACCGGGGAGCTGTTTTTT.

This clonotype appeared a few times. Here the CDR3 DNA reads TGCGCCAGCAGTACAGGGGGCGCCGTAGGGGAGACCCAGTACTTC. This gives the protein CASSTGGAVGETQYF. The gene calls are TRBV10-2 and TRBJ2-5; the match to TRBD1 covers 9 bases. The CDR3 has 15 amino acids. The V segment lost 5 bases and the J segment 5 bases; nucleotides outside the gene matches: 9. From germline, CDR1 is WSHSY and CDR2 SAAADI.

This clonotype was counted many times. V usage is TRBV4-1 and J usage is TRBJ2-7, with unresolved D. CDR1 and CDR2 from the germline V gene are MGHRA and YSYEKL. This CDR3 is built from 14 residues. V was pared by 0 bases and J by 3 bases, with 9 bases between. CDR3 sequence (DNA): TGCGCCAGCAGCCAAGATGCGGAAATCTACGAGCAGTACTTC. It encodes CASSQDAEIYEQYF.

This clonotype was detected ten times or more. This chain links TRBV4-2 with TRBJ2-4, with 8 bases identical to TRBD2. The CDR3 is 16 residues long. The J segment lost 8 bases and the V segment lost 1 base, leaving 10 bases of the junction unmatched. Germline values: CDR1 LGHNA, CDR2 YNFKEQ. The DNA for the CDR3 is TGTGCCAGCAGCCAAGTGGCCGGGACTAGTGCGTACATTCAGTACTTC. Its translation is CASSQVAGTSAYIQYF.

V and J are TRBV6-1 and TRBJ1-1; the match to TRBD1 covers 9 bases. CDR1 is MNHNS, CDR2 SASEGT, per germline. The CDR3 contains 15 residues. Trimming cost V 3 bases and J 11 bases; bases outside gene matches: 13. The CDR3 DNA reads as TGTGCCAGCAGTGACGCCGGGACAGGGTCCTCTTGGGCTTTCTTT. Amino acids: CASSDAGTGSSWAFF.

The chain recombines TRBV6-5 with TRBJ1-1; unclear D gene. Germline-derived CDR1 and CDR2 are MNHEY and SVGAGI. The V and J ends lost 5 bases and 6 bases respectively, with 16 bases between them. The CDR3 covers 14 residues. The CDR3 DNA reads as TGTGCCAGCAGTGCCCCGAGGGAGGACGCTGAAGCTTTCTTT. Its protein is CASSAPREDAEAFF.